This section outlines one T cell receptor beta chain sequence together with its context. Its cognate antigen is unknown. Survey-level resolution applied to immunoSEQ assay v3.0. This table comes from immunoSEQ multiplex PCR, and its TCRdb copy is limited to in-frame clones, with some not included. The profile shows tens of thousands of clones, about four fifths of them singletons. Each participant with HIV received care in the United States. The sample is drawn from a study of long-term antiretroviral therapy in people with HIV. Study findings and constraints: No data on ART adherence, viral resistance or therapy changes.

Trimming pared 0 bases from V and 11 bases from J, leaving 11 bases between. Germline V gives CDR1 SGHRS, CDR2 YFSETQ. This CDR3 has 12 amino acids. This sequence was found in a man in his fifties or sixties with HIV. J is TRBJ1-1 and V is TRBV5-1; unclear D gene. The sample was unsorted PBMCs, taken 0.4 years after starting antiretroviral therapy. The CDR3 region has the DNA TGCGCCAGCAGCTTGGCAATAGGGCCCGCTTTCTTT. It specifies CASSLAIGPAFF.